What follows are 28 T cell receptor beta chains derived from one specimen sequenced in a study of cytomegalovirus exposure and HLA in healthy donors. Primers included in the PCR were 60 Vbeta and 13 Jbeta primers. Libraries were prepared by immunoSEQ multiplex PCR; TCRdb keeps only in-frame clonotypes and omits some of them. The sample consists of about 140,000 clones, about 74% of them appearing once. Sequencing was done on a sample of PBMCs. The receptors shown here come from a male donor in good health and CMV-seronegative.

This chain joins TRBV5-1 and TRBJ1-1; perhaps TRBD1 as D (6 bases). Germline V gene data show CDR1 as SGHRS and CDR2 as YFSETQ. V lost 4 bases and J lost 1, with 11 bases in between. There are 14 residues in the CDR3. The CDR3 loop is CASSRTAPNTEAFF. The CDR3 coding sequence is TGCGCCAGCAGCCGGACAGCGCCGAACACTGAAGCTTTCTTT.

The J gene is TRBJ2-2, the V gene TRBV28; 8 bases match TRBD1. The V gene end was trimmed by 5 bases and the J gene end by 3 bases; junction bases not matched to a gene: 5. Germline V lookup: CDR1 MDHEN, CDR2 SYDVKM. The CDR3 consists of 15 residues. The CDR3 DNA follows: TGTGCCAGCAGTATTGGGACAGGCGACACCGGGGAGCTGTTTTTT. Amino acids: CASSIGTGDTGELFF.

The V and J genes are TRBV19 and TRBJ1-3, with D unresolved. The CDR3 runs 15 residues. Trimming removed 3 bases at V and 4 bases at J, with 13 bases between. Germline V gives CDR1 LNHDA, CDR2 SQIVND (reference sequence). This chain's CDR3 is CASSIFGAFGNTIYF. DNA of the CDR3: TGTGCCAGTAGTATTTTCGGAGCTTTCGGAAACACCATATATTTT.

This chain links TRBV15 with TRBJ1-5, with D hard to call. The CDR3 covers 15 residues. V gave up 0 bases and J gave up 1 base, with 7 bases separating them. Germline loops: CDR1 LNHNV, CDR2 YYDKDF (reference sequence). This chain's CDR3 is CATSRDAGSNQPQHF. The CDR3 DNA is TGTGCCACCAGCAGAGATGCGGGGAGCAATCAGCCCCAGCATTTT.

J is TRBJ1-5 and V is TRBV19; 7 nucleotides align to TRBD1. Unmatched junction bases numbered 7, after V lost 5 bases and J lost 0 bases. Germline V lookup: CDR1 LNHDA, CDR2 SQIVND (reference sequence). The CDR3 extends over 16 amino acids. The CDR3 protein is CASSGRGVTSNQPQHF. Written as DNA, the CDR3 is TGTGCCAGTAGTGGCAGGGGGGTTACTAGCAATCAGCCCCAGCATTTT.

The rearrangement joins TRBV9 to TRBJ1-5, with TRBD1 matching 9 bases. The V gene's germline CDR1 is SGDLS and CDR2 YYNGEE. The CDR3 spans 15 residues. V lost 0 bases to trimming and J lost 6 bases; unmatched junction nucleotides: 4. This CDR3 is CASSVEGQGVQPQHF. In DNA, the CDR3 is TGTGCCAGCAGCGTAGAGGGACAGGGCGTTCAGCCCCAGCATTTT.

This sequence joins TRBV19 and TRBJ1-5; 9 nucleotides line up with TRBD1. This CDR3 spans 14 amino acids. Germline V lookup: CDR1 LNHDA, CDR2 SQIVND (reference sequence). Trimming removed 7 bases from V and 7 bases from J; junction bases left unmatched: 8. The CDR3 DNA reads TGTGCCAGTAACACAGGGGGCGCGGGACAGCCCCAGCATTTT. Translating gives CASNTGGAGQPQHF.

This clone was picked up a small number of times. This sequence joins TRBV7-2 and TRBJ2-3; 8 bases match TRBD2. Unmatched junction bases numbered 4, after V lost 1 base and J lost 4 bases. The CDR3 spans 15 residues. Per the germline V gene, CDR1 is SGHTA and CDR2 is FQGNSA. In nucleotides, the CDR3 is TGTGCCAGCAGCTTAGACGGGGGGGCGGCAGATACGCAGTATTTT. Amino acids: CASSLDGGAADTQYF.

Here the CDR3 DNA reads TGTGCCAGCAGCACCCGACAGGGGGGATTTGTCTTCACAGATACGCAGTATTTT. It yields the protein CASSTRQGGFVFTDTQYF. The genes are TRBV11-2 and TRBJ2-3, with 9 bases matching TRBD1. This CDR3 contains 18 residues. V was pared by 5 bases and J by 2 bases, with 14 bases of the junction left unmatched. CDR1 is SGHAT, CDR2 FQNNGV, per germline.

V usage is TRBV18 and J usage is TRBJ2-3; D remains unclear. Looked up from germline, CDR1 is KGHSH and CDR2 is LQKENI. V lost 3 bases and J lost 4, with 14 bases in between. This CDR3 spans 15 amino acids. The CDR3 region has the DNA TGTGCCAGCTCACCCCTCCTTAGTGGAGCAGATACGCAGTATTTT. Residues: CASSPLLSGADTQYF.

V is TRBV28 and J is TRBJ1-1; no firm D call. This CDR3 has 12 residues. V was shortened by 7 bases and J by 7 bases, with 13 bases between the two germline ends. The V gene's germline CDR1 is MDHEN and CDR2 SYDVKM. CDR3 coding DNA: TGTGCCAGCACTACTCGGGATATTGAAGCTTTCTTT. Translating gives CASTTRDIEAFF. Based on the CDR3 plus reference TRBV28 and TRBJ1-1, the full variable domain is DVKVTQSSRYLVKRTGEKVFLECVQDMDHENMFWYRQDPGLGLRLIYFSYDVKMKEKGDIPEGYSVSREKKERFSLILESASTNQTSMYLCASTTRDIEAFFGQGTRLTVV.

V usage is TRBV27 and J usage is TRBJ1-2; D not resolved. The V gene lost 7 bases and the J gene lost 0 bases, with 15 bases spanning the gap. The CDR3 extends over 15 amino acids. Germline CDR1 reads MNHEY; CDR2 reads SMNVEV (reference sequence). The CDR3 nucleotides are TGTGCCAGCATCCTGAGGGCAGGCACTAACTATGGCTACACCTTC. This translates into CASILRAGTNYGYTF.

V and J are TRBV29-1 and TRBJ2-7; maybe TRBD2 (5 bases). V lost 4 bases and J 7 bases, leaving 11 bases between the germline ends. The germline V gene encodes CDR1 SQVTM and CDR2 ANQGSEA. This CDR3 region has 11 residues. This CDR3 reads CSVVGGLEQYF. The CDR3 nucleotides are TGCAGCGTTGTTGGAGGACTTGAGCAGTACTTC.

V gene TRBV5-6 combines with J gene TRBJ2-7; tentative D call: TRBD1 (5 bases). CDR1 and CDR2 from the germline V gene are SGHDT and YYEEEE. With 4 bases removed from V and 7 bases from J, the gap between germline ends came to 12 bases. The CDR3 contains 12 residues. The CDR3, as DNA: TGTGCCAGCAGCGCGAGACCAGGGGAGCAGTACTTC. Its translation: CASSARPGEQYF.

V and J are TRBV11-2 and TRBJ1-3, with D possibly TRBD1 on 6 matching bases. V was pared by 5 bases and J by 1 base, with 15 bases between. This CDR3 comprises 16 residues. CDR1 and CDR2 (germline): SGHAT, FQNNGV. CDR3 nucleotide sequence: TGTGCCAGCAGCACTTATTGGGGGCTATCTGGAAACACCATATATTTT. Translating it yields CASSTYWGLSGNTIYF.

The V and J genes are TRBV9 and TRBJ1-1, with a weak D call TRBD1 (5 bases). The CDR3 consists of 14 residues. Trimming took off 3 bases at V and 0 bases at J, with 9 bases between the two ends. CDR1 and CDR2 from the germline V gene are SGDLS and YYNGEE. The CDR3 loop is CASSAGNLNTEAFF. The CDR3 DNA is TGTGCCAGCAGCGCAGGGAACCTGAACACTGAAGCTTTCTTT.

This sequence joins TRBV18 and TRBJ2-2, with D perhaps matching TRBD2 (5 bases). The CDR3 is made up of 16 amino acids. The germline gives CDR1 KGHSH, CDR2 LQKENI. With 3 bases removed from V and 0 bases from J, the gap between germline ends came to 11 bases. The CDR3 region has the DNA TGTGCCAGCTCACCGGGCTCGGGAACGAACACCGGGGAGCTGTTTTTT. Translation: CASSPGSGTNTGELFF.

The table lists this clone with a count of one. V and J are TRBV7-9 and TRBJ2-5; D might be TRBD1 (6 bases). The germline CDR1 and CDR2 sequences are SEHNR and FQNEAQ (reference sequence). The CDR3 sequence is 14 residues long. Deletions cut 0 bases from V and 9 bases from J, with 14 bases between. The CDR3 reads CASSLALKGHAQYF. In DNA form, the CDR3 reads TGTGCCAGCAGCTTAGCGCTAAAGGGACACGCCCAGTACTTC. Based on the CDR3 plus reference TRBV7-9 and TRBJ2-5, the full variable domain is DTGVSQNPRHKITKRGQNVTFRCDPISEHNRLYWYRQTLGQGPEFLTYFQNEAQLEKSRLLSDRFSAERPKGSFSTLEIQRTEQGDSAMYLCASSLALKGHAQYFGPGTRLLVL.

The CDR3 here is CATSRGGVRTGELFF. CDR3 nucleotide sequence: TGTGCCACCAGCAGAGGTGGTGTTCGGACCGGGGAGCTGTTTTTT. The rearrangement uses TRBV15 and TRBJ2-2; D is unclear. The germline V and J ends were trimmed by 1 base and 5 bases, with 11 bases remaining between them. The germline gives CDR1 LNHNV, CDR2 YYDKDF (reference sequence). The CDR3 spans 15 residues.

The V call is TRBV27, the J call TRBJ2-7; TRBD1 might be the D (5 bases). This CDR3 contains 14 residues. Trimming took off 5 bases at V and 7 bases at J, with 18 bases between the two ends. Germline V gene data show CDR1 as MNHEY and CDR2 as SMNVEV (reference sequence). The CDR3 is CASSPPPGFREQYF. CDR3 DNA sequence: TGTGCCAGCAGTCCTCCCCCAGGGTTTCGGGAGCAGTACTTC.

This rearrangement joins TRBV10-2 to TRBJ2-3, with 8 bases matching TRBD1. This CDR3 region has 17 residues. J lost 0 bases, V lost 5 bases, and 10 bases had no gene match. CDR1 and CDR2 from the germline V gene are WSHSY and SAAADI. As DNA, the CDR3 is TGCGCCAGCAGTCTCGACAGGGGCAGTTTTAGCACAGATACGCAGTATTTT. This codes for CASSLDRGSFSTDTQYF.

This chain connects TRBV19 to TRBJ2-5, with TRBD2 matching over 7 bases. With V trimmed by 2 bases and J by 1 base, 7 bases remained unmatched. The CDR3 is 16 residues long. CDR1 and CDR2 from the germline V gene are LNHDA and SQIVND (reference sequence). CDR3 sequence reads: CASSIPMGGGQETQYF. The CDR3 DNA follows: TGTGCCAGTAGTATACCCATGGGGGGGGGCCAAGAGACCCAGTACTTC.

The chain employs TRBV28 and TRBJ2-5, with 16 nucleotides matching TRBD2. CDR3 length: 16 residues. Germline V gene data show CDR1 as MDHEN and CDR2 as SYDVKM. V dropped 5 bases and J dropped 6; count of bases not matched to a gene: 6. The CDR3 nucleotides read TGTGCCAGCAGTCCGGGACTAGCGGGAGGGAGGAAGACCCAGTACTTC. Its translation is CASSPGLAGGRKTQYF.

This chain connects TRBV9 to TRBJ2-3; TRBD2 might be the D (5 bases). Trimming pared 4 bases from V and 0 bases from J, leaving 15 bases between. Germline loops: CDR1 SGDLS, CDR2 YYNGEE. The CDR3 length is 16 residues. In nucleotides, the CDR3 is TGTGCCAGCAGCCCCCGGACCAGGACTAGCACAGATACGCAGTATTTT. Its translation is CASSPRTRTSTDTQYF.

On this clone: Other DNA sequences in the sample encode the same CDR3. This chain connects TRBV5-1 to TRBJ2-3; TRBD2 matches at 11 bases. Unmatched junction bases numbered 17, after V lost 3 bases and J lost 2 bases. There are 20 residues in the CDR3. The V gene's germline CDR1 is SGHRS and CDR2 YFSETQ. In DNA, the CDR3 is TGCGCCAGCAGCTGGGGGCCGATGTGGCTAGCGGGGGGTTACACAGATACGCAGTATTTT. Residues: CASSWGPMWLAGGYTDTQYF.

The chain links TRBV5-5 to TRBJ1-4; D ambiguous. Germline CDR1 is SGHKS and CDR2 is YYEKEE (reference sequence). The V end was cut by 0 bases, the J end by 5 bases, with 14 bases between. The CDR3 extends over 16 amino acids. The CDR3 coding sequence is TGTGCCAGCAGCTTGGTCCAGAGCGGTTGGAATGAAAAACTGTTTTTT. Protein product: CASSLVQSGWNEKLFF.

The chain links TRBV19 to TRBJ1-1; 9 bases are a match to TRBD1. Looked up from germline, CDR1 is LNHDA and CDR2 is SQIVND (reference sequence). This CDR3 is 14 amino acids long. Losses at the gene ends were 5 bases for V and 3 bases for J; bases not matched to a gene: 4. The chain's CDR3 is CASSQQGADTEAFF. The CDR3 region has the DNA TGTGCCAGTAGTCAACAGGGGGCGGACACTGAAGCTTTCTTT.

This clone has a handful of counts. The rearrangement links TRBV18 to TRBJ2-7; the match to TRBD1 covers 8 bases. V lost 2 bases, J lost 6 bases, and 6 bases stayed unmatched. Germline V gene sequence: CDR1 KGHSH, CDR2 LQKENI. This CDR3 region has 14 residues. As DNA, the CDR3 is TGTGCCAGCTCACCAGCTCAGGGGGCGCGCGAGCAGTACTTC. Protein: CASSPAQGAREQYF.